This TCR beta chain was sequenced in a study of blood T cells in healthy people across ages. Overall study findings and caveats: Investigators viewed diversity estimates from one million T cells as underestimates, the study reported. While age rose, TCR beta diversity per million T cells dropped in a roughly linear way.

A note on this clonotype: The antigen is not known.

Together with a sample-barcoded 5' primer, a J-beta primer mix was included in a second PCR lasting about 7 to 12 cycles. Every cDNA was tagged by a template-switch adaptor with 12 random nucleotides. TCRdb independently ran MiXCR on the 5' RACE reads; one entry per CDR3 protein. The table shows some 800,000 distinct CDR3 sequences, with 40% to 50% occurring only once. In germline, CDR1 is MNHEY, CDR2 SVGEGT. The V gene lost 0 bases and the J gene lost 3 bases, with 13 bases spanning the gap. There are 16 residues in the CDR3. Specimen: blood. The clonotype was recovered from a man aged 55-75 years in good health. The rearrangement uses TRBV6-2 or TRBV6-3 and TRBJ2-3; possibly TRBD2 for D (5 bases). This chain's CDR3 is CASSYSRGSRTDTQYF. CDR3 sequence (DNA): TGTGCCAGCAGTTACTCCCGAGGGAGCAGGACAGATACGCAGTATTTT.